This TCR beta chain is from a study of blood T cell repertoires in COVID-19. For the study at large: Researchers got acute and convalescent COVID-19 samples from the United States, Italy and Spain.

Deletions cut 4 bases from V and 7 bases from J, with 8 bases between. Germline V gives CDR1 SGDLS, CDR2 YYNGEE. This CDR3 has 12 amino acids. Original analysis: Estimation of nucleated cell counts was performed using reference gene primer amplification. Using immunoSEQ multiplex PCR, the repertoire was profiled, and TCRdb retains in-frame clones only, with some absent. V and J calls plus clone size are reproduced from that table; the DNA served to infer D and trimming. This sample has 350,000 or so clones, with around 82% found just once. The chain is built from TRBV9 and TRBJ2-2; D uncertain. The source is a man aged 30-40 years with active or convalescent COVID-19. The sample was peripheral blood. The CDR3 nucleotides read TGTGCCAGCAGCAATTCGGGCGGGGAGCTGTTTTTT. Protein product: CASSNSGGELFF.